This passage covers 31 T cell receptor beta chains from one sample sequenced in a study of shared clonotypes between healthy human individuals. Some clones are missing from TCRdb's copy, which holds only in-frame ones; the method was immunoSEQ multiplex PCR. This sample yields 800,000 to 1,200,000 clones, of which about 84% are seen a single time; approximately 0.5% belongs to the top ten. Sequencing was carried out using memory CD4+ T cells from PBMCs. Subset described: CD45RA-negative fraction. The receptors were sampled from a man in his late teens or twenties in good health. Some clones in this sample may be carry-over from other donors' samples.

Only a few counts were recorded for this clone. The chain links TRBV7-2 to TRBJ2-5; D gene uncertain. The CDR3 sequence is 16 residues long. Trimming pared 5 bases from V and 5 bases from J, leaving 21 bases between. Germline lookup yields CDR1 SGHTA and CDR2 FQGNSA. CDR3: CASSPSRHFTGETQYF. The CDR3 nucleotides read TGTGCCAGCAGCCCAAGTAGACACTTTACTGGTGAGACCCAGTACTTC.

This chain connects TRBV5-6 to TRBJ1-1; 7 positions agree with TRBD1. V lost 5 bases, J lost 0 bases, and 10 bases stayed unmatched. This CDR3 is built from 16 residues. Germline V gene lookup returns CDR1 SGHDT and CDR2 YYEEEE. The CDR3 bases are TGTGCCAGCAGTTCAGTAACAGGGGACCTGAACACTGAAGCTTTCTTT. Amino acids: CASSSVTGDLNTEAFF.

The CDR3 DNA is TGTGCCAGCAGTGCACGGACGGGACCCTACGAGCAGTACTTC. It specifies CASSARTGPYEQYF. This chain links TRBV6-5 with TRBJ2-7; D assignment may be TRBD1 or TRBD2 (5 bases each). Germline CDR1 is MNHEY and CDR2 is SVGAGI. This CDR3 is 14 amino acids long. Trimming left V 5 bases short and J 2 bases short, with 13 bases between.

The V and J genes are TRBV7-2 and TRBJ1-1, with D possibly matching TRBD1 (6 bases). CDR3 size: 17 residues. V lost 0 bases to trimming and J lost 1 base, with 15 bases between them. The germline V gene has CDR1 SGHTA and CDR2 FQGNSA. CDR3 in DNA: TGTGCCAGCAGCTTAGCGCTTGTGGGACACACGAACACTGAAGCTTTCTTT. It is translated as CASSLALVGHTNTEAFF.

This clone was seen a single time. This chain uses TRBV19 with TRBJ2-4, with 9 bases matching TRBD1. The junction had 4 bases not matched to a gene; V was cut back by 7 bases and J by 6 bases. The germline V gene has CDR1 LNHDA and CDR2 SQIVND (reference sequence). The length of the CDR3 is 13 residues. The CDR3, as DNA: TGTGCCAGTACCCGACAGGGGGGAAACATTCAGTACTTC. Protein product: CASTRQGGNIQYF.

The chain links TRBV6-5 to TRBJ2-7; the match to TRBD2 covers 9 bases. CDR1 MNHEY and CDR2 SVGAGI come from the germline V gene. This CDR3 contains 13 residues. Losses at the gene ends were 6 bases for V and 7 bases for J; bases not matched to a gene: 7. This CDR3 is CASRWGLAGEQYF. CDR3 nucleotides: TGTGCCAGCAGGTGGGGACTAGCAGGGGAGCAGTACTTC.

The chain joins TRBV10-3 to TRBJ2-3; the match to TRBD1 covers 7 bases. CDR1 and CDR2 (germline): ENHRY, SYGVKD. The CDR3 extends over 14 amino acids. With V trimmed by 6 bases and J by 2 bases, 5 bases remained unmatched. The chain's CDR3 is CAISPGQLTDTQYF. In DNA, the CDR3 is TGTGCCATCAGCCCGGGACAGCTCACAGATACGCAGTATTTT.

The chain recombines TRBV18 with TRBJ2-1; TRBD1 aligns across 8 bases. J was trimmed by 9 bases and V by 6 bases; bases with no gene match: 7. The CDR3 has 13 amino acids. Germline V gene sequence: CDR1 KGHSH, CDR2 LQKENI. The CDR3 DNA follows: TGTGCCAGCTCGCGGGACAGGCGGGGTGAGCAGTTCTTC. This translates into CASSRDRRGEQFF.

The CDR3 protein is CASSWGFLEQYF. The CDR3 bases are TGTGCCAGCAGTTGGGGATTCCTCGAGCAGTACTTC. The V call is TRBV28, the J call TRBJ2-7; D ambiguous. V shed 4 bases and J shed 6 bases, with 10 bases lying between them. The CDR3 loop spans 12 amino acids. CDR1 is MDHEN and CDR2 is SYDVKM in the germline V gene.

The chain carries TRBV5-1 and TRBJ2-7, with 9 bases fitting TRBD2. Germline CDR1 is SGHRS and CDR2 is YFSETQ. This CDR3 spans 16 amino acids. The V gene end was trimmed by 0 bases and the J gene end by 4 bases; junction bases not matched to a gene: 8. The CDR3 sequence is CASSLGGSGRIYEQYF. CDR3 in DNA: TGCGCCAGCAGCTTGGGAGGTAGCGGGAGAATTTACGAGCAGTACTTC.

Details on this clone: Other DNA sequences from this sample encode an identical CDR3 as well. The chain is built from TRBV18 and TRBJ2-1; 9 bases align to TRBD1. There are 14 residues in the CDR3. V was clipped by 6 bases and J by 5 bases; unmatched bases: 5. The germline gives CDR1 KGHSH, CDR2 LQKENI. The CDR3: CASSPGTGNNEQFF. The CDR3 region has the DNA TGTGCCAGCTCCCCCGGGACAGGGAACAATGAGCAGTTCTTC.

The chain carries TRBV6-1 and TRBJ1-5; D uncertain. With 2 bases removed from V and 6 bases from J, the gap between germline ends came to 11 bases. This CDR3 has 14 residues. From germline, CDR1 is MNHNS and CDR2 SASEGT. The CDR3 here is CASSEPTRSQPQHF. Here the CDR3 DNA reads TGTGCCAGCAGTGAACCGACAAGATCTCAGCCCCAGCATTTT.

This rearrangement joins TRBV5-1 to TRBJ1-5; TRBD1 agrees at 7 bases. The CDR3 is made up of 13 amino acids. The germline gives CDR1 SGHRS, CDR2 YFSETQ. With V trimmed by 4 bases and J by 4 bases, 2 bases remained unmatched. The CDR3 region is CASSAQGNQPQHF. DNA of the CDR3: TGCGCCAGCAGCGCACAGGGGAATCAGCCCCAGCATTTT.

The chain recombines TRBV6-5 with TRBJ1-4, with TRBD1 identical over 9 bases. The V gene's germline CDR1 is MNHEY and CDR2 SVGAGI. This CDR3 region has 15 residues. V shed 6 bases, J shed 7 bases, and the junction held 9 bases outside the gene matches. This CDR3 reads CASSLNWDRAEKLFF. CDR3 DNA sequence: TGTGCCAGCAGCCTTAATTGGGACAGGGCTGAAAAACTGTTTTTT.

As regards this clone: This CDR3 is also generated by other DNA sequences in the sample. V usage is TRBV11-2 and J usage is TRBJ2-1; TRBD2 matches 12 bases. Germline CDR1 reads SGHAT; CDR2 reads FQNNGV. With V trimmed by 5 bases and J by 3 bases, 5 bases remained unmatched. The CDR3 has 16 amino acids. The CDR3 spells CASSPRLAGVYNEQFF. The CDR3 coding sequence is TGTGCCAGCAGCCCTCGACTAGCGGGAGTCTACAATGAGCAGTTCTTC.

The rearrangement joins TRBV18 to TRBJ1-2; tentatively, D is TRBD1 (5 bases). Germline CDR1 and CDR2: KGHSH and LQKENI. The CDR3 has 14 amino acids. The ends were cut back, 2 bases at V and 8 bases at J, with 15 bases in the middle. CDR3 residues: CASSPVMGDAGYTF. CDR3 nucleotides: TGTGCCAGCTCACCAGTAATGGGGGATGCCGGCTACACCTTC.

CDR3 sequence reads: CASTGGGLNTGELFF. The CDR3, as DNA: TGTGCCAGCACTGGCGGTGGCCTAAACACCGGGGAGCTGTTTTTT. The J gene is TRBJ2-2, the V gene TRBV5-5, with D hard to call. Germline CDR1 reads SGHKS; CDR2 reads YYEKEE (reference sequence). This CDR3 contains 15 residues. V shed 6 bases and J shed 2 bases, with 14 bases lying between them. The variable domain in full, completed from reference TRBV5-5 and TRBJ2-2, reads DAGVTQSPTHLIKTRGQQVTLRCSPISGHKSVSWYQQVLGQGPQFIFQYYEKEERGRGNFPDRFSARQFPNYSSELNVNALLLGDSALYLCASTGGGLNTGELFFGEGSRLTVL.

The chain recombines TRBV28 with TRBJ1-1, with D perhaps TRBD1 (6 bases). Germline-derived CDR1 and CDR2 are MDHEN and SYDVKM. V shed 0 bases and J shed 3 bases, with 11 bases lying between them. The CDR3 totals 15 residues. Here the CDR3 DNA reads TGTGCCAGCAGTTTATGGGGGGGCGCAGACACTGAAGCTTTCTTT. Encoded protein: CASSLWGGADTEAFF. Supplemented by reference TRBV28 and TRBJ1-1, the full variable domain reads DVKVTQSSRYLVKRTGEKVFLECVQDMDHENMFWYRQDPGLGLRLIYFSYDVKMKEKGDIPEGYSVSREKKERFSLILESASTNQTSMYLCASSLWGGADTEAFFGQGTRLTVV.

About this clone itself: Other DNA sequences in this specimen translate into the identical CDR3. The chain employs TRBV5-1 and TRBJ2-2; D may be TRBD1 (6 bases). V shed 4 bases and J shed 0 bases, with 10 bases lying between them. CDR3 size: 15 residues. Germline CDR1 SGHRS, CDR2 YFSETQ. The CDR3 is CASSPGQTNTGELFF. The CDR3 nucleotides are TGCGCCAGCAGCCCCGGACAGACGAACACCGGGGAGCTGTTTTTT.

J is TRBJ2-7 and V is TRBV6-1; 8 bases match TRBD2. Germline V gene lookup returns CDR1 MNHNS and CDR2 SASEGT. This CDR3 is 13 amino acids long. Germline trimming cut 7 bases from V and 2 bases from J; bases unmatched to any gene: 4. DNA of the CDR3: TGTGCCAGCACCCCCGGGGGGGCCTACGAGCAGTACTTC. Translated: CASTPGGAYEQYF.

CDR3 sequence reads: CASSYGGDSNYGYTF. CDR3 in DNA: TGTGCCAGCAGTTACGGGGGGGACAGTAACTATGGCTACACCTTC. This chain links TRBV6-5 with TRBJ1-2; TRBD1 aligns across 7 bases. Germline CDR1 is MNHEY and CDR2 is SVGAGI. CDR3 length: 15 residues. The trim removed 2 bases at V and 1 base at J, leaving 4 bases unmatched.

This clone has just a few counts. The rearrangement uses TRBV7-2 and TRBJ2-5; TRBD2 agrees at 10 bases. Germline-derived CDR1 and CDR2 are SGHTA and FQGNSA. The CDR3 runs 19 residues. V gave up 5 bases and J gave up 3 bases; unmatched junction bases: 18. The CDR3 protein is CASSQRGLAGALGKETQYF. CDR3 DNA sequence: TGTGCCAGCAGCCAAAGGGGTCTAGCGGGGGCTTTAGGAAAAGAGACCCAGTACTTC. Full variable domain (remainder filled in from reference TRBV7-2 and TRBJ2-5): GAGVSQSPSNKVTEKGKDVELRCDPISGHTALYWYRQSLGQGLEFLIYFQGNSAPDKSGLPSDRFSAERTGGSVSTLTIQRTQQEDSAVYLCASSQRGLAGALGKETQYFGPGTRLLVL.

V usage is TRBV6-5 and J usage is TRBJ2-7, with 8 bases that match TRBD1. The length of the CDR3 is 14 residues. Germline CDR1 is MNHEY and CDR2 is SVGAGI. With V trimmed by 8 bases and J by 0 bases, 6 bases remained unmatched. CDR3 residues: CASGDRTNSYEQYF. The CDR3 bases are TGTGCCAGCGGGGACAGGACAAACTCCTACGAGCAGTACTTC.

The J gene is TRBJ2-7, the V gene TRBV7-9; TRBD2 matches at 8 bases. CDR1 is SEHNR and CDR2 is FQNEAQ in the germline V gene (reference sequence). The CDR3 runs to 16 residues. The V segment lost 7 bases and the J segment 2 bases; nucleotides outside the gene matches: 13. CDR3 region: CASTRAAGGPPYEQYF. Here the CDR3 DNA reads TGTGCCAGCACCCGAGCCGCGGGAGGACCCCCCTACGAGCAGTACTTC. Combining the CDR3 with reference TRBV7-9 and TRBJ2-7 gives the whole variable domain DTGVSQNPRHKITKRGQNVTFRCDPISEHNRLYWYRQTLGQGPEFLTYFQNEAQLEKSRLLSDRFSAERPKGSFSTLEIQRTEQGDSAMYLCASTRAAGGPPYEQYFGPGTRLTVT.

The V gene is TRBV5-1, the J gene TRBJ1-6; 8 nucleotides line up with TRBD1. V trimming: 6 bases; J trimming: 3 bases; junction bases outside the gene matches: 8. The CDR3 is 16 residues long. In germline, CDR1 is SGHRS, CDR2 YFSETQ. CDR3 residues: CASTRGQESYNSPLHF. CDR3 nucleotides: TGCGCCAGCACAAGGGGACAGGAGAGCTATAATTCACCCCTCCACTTT.

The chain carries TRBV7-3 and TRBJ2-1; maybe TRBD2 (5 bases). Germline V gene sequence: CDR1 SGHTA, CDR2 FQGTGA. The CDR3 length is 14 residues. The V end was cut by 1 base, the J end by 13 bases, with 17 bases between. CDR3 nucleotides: TGTGCCAGCAGCTTAAGGGCGCCGGGCGGGCACCAGTTCTTC. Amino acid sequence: CASSLRAPGGHQFF.

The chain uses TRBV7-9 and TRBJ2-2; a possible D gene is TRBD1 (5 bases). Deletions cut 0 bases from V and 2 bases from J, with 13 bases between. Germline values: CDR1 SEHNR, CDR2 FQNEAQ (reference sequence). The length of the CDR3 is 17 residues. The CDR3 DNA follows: TGTGCCAGCAGCTTAGCGTGGGGCATGCGAAACACCGGGGAGCTGTTTTTT. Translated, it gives CASSLAWGMRNTGELFF.

The CDR3 DNA sequence: TGTGCCAGCAGTGAGGCAGGGACAGGTAGAACAGAGCAGTTCTTC. Protein product: CASSEAGTGRTEQFF. The chain links TRBV6-1 to TRBJ2-1, with 8 bases matching TRBD1. This CDR3 has 15 amino acids. The germline CDR1 and CDR2 sequences are MNHNS and SASEGT. The V gene end was trimmed by 3 bases and the J gene end by 10 bases; junction bases not matched to a gene: 11.

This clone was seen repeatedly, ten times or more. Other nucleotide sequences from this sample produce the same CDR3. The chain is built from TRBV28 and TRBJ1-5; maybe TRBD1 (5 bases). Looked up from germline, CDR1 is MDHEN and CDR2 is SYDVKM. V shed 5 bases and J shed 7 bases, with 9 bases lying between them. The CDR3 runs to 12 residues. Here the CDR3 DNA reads TGTGCCAGCAGTCCTCCAGGGCAGCCCCAGCATTTT. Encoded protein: CASSPPGQPQHF. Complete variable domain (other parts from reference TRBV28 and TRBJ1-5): DVKVTQSSRYLVKRTGEKVFLECVQDMDHENMFWYRQDPGLGLRLIYFSYDVKMKEKGDIPEGYSVSREKKERFSLILESASTNQTSMYLCASSPPGQPQHFGDGTRLSIL.

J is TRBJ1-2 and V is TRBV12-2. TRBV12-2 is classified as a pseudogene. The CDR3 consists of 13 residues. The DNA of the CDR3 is TGTGCAAGTCGCTTAGAAGTTAACTATGGCTACACCTTC. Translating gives CASRLEVNYGYTF.

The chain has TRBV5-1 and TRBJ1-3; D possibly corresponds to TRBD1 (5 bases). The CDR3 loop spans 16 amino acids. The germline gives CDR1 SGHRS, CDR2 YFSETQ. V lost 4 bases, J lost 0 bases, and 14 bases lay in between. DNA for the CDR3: TGCGCCAGCAGCCCCGGGGCCTTTGGCTCTGGAAACACCATATATTTT. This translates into CASSPGAFGSGNTIYF.